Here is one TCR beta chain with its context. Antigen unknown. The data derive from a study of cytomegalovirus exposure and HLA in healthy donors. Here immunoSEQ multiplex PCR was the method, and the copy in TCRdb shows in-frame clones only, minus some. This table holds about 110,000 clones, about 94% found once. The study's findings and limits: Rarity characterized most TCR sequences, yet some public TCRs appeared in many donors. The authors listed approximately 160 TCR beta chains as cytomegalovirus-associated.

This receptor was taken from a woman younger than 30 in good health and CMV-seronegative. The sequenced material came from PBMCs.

CDR3 residues: CASSQIRTEHTDTQYF. The CDR3 bases are TGCGCCAGCAGCCAAATCAGGACAGAGCACACAGATACGCAGTATTTT. The chain uses TRBV4-1 and TRBJ2-3; D might be TRBD1 (6 bases). The V end lost 2 bases, the J end lost 2 bases, and 14 bases lay between the germline ends. In germline, CDR1 is MGHRA, CDR2 YSYEKL. The CDR3 length is 16 residues.